These T cell receptor beta chains were read from a single sample in a study of cytomegalovirus exposure and HLA in healthy donors. Assay used: immunoSEQ multiplex PCR; TCRdb lists only in-frame clones, some missing. This sample has some 110,000 clones, with roughly 69% found just once. The specimen was PBMCs. Receptors originate from a woman between 40 and 55 years old in good health and CMV-seropositive. Both conserved end residues are part of each CDR3. The D gene is left open where the match is weak. Only some rows state a clone size, as once, few, many or a class for expanded clones.

v_call,clone_size,d_call,j_call,cdr3_aa,cdr3_nt
TRBV28,.,TRBD1,TRBJ2-1,CASSLPSDRGYNEQFF,TGTGCCAGCAGTTTACCATCGGACAGGGGCTACAATGAGCAGTTCTTC
TRBV30,.,TRBD2,TRBJ2-1,CAWSDTSGRNEQFF,TGTGCCTGGAGTGATACTAGCGGCCGGAATGAGCAGTTCTTC
TRBV2,.,.,TRBJ1-3,CASSVGQPNSGNTIYF,TGTGCCAGCAGTGTGGGGCAGCCCAACTCTGGAAACACCATATATTTT
TRBV5-6,.,.,TRBJ1-5,CASSSGSNQPQHF,TGTGCCAGCAGCTCCGGGAGCAATCAGCCCCAGCATTTT
TRBV2,.,TRBD2,TRBJ2-7,CAIRTSGSPDEQYF,TGTGCCATCCGGACTAGCGGGAGTCCCGACGAGCAGTACTTC
TRBV2,.,TRBD1,TRBJ2-5,CASDTGVRETQYF,TGTGCCAGCGATACAGGGGTGAGGGAGACCCAGTACTTC
TRBV6-5,few,.,TRBJ1-1,CATSADTEAFF,TGTGCCACCTCTGCGGACACTGAAGCTTTCTTT
TRBV7-3,few,TRBD1,TRBJ1-1,CASNRGWNTEAFF,TGTGCCAGCAACAGGGGGTGGAACACTGAAGCTTTCTTT
TRBV27,once,.,TRBJ2-7,CASSSRTWEQYF,TGTGCCAGCAGTTCCAGAACGTGGGAGCAGTACTTC
TRBV18,.,TRBD1,TRBJ1-4,CASSPNRGPDEKLFF,TGTGCCAGCTCACCGAACAGGGGGCCCGATGAAAAACTGTTTTTT
TRBV19,.,.,TRBJ2-1,CASSIARGNEQFF,TGTGCCAGTAGTATAGCACGAGGCAATGAGCAGTTCTTC
TRBV11-3,.,.,TRBJ1-1,CASSLSGAEAFF,TGTGCCAGCAGCCTGTCCGGGGCTGAAGCTTTCTTT
TRBV19,few,.,TRBJ2-7,CASSDYSYEQYF,TGTGCCAGTAGTGACTACAGCTACGAGCAGTACTTC
TRBV7-2,few,TRBD2,TRBJ2-5,CASSRTGTTVGTQYF,TGTGCCAGCAGCCGAACCGGGACTACCGTAGGGACCCAGTACTTC
TRBV7-2,few,TRBD1,TRBJ1-1,CASSLEGGRDTEAFF,TGTGCCAGCAGCTTAGAAGGGGGCAGGGACACTGAAGCTTTCTTT
TRBV23-1,.,.,TRBJ2-5,CASSQTLGGEETQYF,TGCGCCAGCAGTCAAACCCTAGGGGGGGAAGAGACCCAGTACTTC
TRBV19,.,.,TRBJ1-4,CASSTGFSEKLFF,TGTGCCAGTAGTACAGGGTTCTCCGAAAAACTGTTTTTT
TRBV4-1,.,.,TRBJ1-5,CASSPSGGNQPQHF,TGCGCCAGCAGCCCCTCGGGGGGCAATCAGCCCCAGCATTTT
TRBV5-6,few,.,TRBJ1-1,CASSLGASGGAFF,TGTGCCAGCAGCTTGGGGGCCTCCGGGGGAGCTTTCTTT
TRBV27,.,.,TRBJ2-7,CASSLSGGREQYF,TGTGCCAGCAGTTTATCGGGAGGTCGGGAGCAGTACTTC